This T cell receptor beta chain stems from a study of OX40 agonist ivuxolimab in advanced cancers. Study context: Allowance was made for prior anti-PD-1, anti-PD-L1 or anti-CTLA-4 therapy, and approximately 40% had some. There were three patients with partial responses, one having hepatocellular carcinoma and two cutaneous melanoma. Study-wide findings and caveats: Partial responders receiving 0.1-3.0 mg/kg showed among the lowest clonal expansion.

Comments on this clone: What it recognizes is unknown.

With autoimmune disease history or systemic immunosuppression, patients were excluded. Germline V gives CDR1 MNHEY, CDR2 SMNVEV (reference sequence). V lost 5 bases and J lost 2, with 13 bases in between. The CDR3 totals 15 residues. Clones were sequenced by immunoSEQ multiplex PCR, and TCRdb holds only the in-frame ones, with some missing. The sample has approximately 63,000 clones, 80% to 90% seen once. This rearrangement joins TRBV27 to TRBJ2-1, with D perhaps TRBD2 (5 bases). Material: CD4+ or CD8+ T cells sorted from blood, obtained in a trial of the OX40 agonist ivuxolimab. The source of this sequence is an adult with an advanced solid tumor such as melanoma, head and neck, liver or kidney cancer. The CDR3 bases are TGTGCCAGCAGTCCCCAGGACGGGACCTACAATGAGCAGTTCTTC. Its protein product is CASSPQDGTYNEQFF.